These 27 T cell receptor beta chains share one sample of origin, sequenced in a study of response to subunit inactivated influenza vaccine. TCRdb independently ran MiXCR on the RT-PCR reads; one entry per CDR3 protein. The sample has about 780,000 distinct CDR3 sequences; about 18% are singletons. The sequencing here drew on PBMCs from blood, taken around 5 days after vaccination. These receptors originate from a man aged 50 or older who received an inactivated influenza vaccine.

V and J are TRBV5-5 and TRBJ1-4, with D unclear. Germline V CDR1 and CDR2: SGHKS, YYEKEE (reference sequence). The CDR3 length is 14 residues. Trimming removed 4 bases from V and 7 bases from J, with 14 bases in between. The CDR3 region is CASSPDPVGEKLFF. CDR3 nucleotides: TGTGCCAGCAGCCCGGACCCCGTGGGTGAAAAACTGTTTTTT.

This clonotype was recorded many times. CDR3 bases: TGCAGTGCTAGAAGGGACAAACGCAATCAGCCCCAGCATTTT. It codes for CSARRDKRNQPQHF. The chain couples TRBV20-1 to TRBJ1-5, with a possible D match to TRBD1 (6 bases). This CDR3 contains 14 residues. Trimming cost V 2 bases and J 2 bases, with 10 bases left between them. Germline V gene sequence: CDR1 DFQATT, CDR2 SNEGSKA (reference sequence).

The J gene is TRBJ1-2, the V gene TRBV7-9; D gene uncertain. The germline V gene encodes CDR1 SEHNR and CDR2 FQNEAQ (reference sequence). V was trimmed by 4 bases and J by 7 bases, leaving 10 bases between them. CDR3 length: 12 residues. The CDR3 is CASSSAAPGYTF. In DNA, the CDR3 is TGTGCCAGCAGCTCGGCTGCCCCTGGCTACACCTTC.

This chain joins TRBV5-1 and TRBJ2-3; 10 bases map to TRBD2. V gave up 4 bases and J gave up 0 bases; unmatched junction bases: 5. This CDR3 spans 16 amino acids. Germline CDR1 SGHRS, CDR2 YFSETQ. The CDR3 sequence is CASSAVAGGSTDTQYF. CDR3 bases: TGCGCCAGCAGCGCGGTAGCGGGGGGAAGCACAGATACGCAGTATTTT.

The CDR3 spells CASSIDKPARSNYGYTF. CDR3 nucleotide sequence: TGTGCCAGTAGTATAGATAAGCCAGCCCGGTCTAACTATGGCTACACCTTC. This chain uses TRBV19 with TRBJ1-2; D gene unclear. This CDR3 region has 17 residues. V lost 0 bases and J 0 bases, leaving 14 bases between the germline ends. The germline CDR1 and CDR2 sequences are LNHDA and SQIVND (reference sequence).

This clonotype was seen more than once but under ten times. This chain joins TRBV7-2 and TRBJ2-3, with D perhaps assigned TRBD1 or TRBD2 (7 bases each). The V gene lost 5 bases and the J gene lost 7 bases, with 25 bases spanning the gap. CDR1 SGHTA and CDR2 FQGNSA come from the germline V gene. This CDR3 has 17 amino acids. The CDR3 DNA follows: TGTGCCAGCAGCCTCGGGGGGCGTAGGGGGCGATCAAATACGCAGTATTTT. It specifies CASSLGGRRGRSNTQYF.

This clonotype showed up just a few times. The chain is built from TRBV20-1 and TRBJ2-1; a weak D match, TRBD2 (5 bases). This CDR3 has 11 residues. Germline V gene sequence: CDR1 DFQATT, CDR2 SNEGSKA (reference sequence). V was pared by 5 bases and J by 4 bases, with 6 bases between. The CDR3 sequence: CSAGEYNEQFF. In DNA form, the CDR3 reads TGCAGTGCTGGGGAGTACAATGAGCAGTTCTTC.

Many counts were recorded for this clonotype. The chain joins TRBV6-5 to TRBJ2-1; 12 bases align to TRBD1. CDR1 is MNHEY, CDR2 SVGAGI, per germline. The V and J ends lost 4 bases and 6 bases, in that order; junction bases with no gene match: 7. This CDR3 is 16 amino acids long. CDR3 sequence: CASSFLGQGAVNEQFF. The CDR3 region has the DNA TGTGCCAGCAGTTTTCTGGGACAGGGGGCCGTCAATGAGCAGTTCTTC.

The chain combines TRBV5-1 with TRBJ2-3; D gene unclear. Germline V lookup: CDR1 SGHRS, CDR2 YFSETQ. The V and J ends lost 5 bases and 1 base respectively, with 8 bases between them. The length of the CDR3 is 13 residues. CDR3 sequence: CASSQKGTDTQYF. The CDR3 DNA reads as TGCGCCAGCAGTCAGAAAGGCACAGATACGCAGTATTTT.

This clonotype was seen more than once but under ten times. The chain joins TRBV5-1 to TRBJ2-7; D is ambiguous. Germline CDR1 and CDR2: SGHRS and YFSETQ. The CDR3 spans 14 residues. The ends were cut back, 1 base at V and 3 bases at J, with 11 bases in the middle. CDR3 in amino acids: CASSLLSAGYEQYF. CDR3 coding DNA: TGCGCCAGCAGCTTGTTATCCGCTGGCTACGAGCAGTACTTC.

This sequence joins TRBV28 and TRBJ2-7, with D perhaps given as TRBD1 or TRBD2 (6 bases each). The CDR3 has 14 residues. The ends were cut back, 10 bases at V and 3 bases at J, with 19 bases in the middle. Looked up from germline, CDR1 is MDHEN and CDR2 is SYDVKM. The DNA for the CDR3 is TGTGCCACCGACCAGGGGCGGGGCCACTACGAGCAGTACTTC. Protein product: CATDQGRGHYEQYF.

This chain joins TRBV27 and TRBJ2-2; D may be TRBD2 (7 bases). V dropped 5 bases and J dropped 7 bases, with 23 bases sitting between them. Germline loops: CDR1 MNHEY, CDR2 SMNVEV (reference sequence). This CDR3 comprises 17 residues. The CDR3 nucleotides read TGTGCCAGCAGTCTAACCTGGGGGGGCGTTCTTCTCGGGGAGCTGTTTTTT. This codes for CASSLTWGGVLLGELFF.

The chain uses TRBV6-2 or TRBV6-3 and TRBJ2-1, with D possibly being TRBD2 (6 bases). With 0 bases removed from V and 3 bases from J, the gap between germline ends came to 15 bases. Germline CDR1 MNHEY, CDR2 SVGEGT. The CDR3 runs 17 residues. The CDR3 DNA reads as TGTGCCAGCAGTTACTCCTCGGGGACTCTAGACTACAATGAGCAGTTCTTC. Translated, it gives CASSYSSGTLDYNEQFF.

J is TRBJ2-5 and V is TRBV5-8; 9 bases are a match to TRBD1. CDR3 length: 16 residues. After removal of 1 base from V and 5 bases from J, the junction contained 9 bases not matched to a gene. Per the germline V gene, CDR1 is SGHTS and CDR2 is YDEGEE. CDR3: CASSLPDRGRFETQYF. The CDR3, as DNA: TGTGCCAGCAGCTTGCCCGACAGGGGGAGATTTGAGACCCAGTACTTC.

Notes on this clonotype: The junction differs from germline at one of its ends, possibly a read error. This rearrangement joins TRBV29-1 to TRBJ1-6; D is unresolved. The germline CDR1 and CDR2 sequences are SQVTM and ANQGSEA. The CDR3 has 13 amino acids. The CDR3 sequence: CSVKDGSNSPLHF. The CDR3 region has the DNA TGCAGCGTTAAAGACGGTTCAAATTCACCCCTCCACTTT.

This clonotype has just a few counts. The CDR3 loop reads CASSLIRNKDGEQFF. In DNA, the CDR3 is TGTGCCAGCAGCTTGATTCGAAATAAAGACGGAGAGCAGTTCTTC. The gene calls are TRBV5-5 and TRBJ2-1; unclear D gene. This CDR3 region has 15 residues. The V end lost 1 base, the J end lost 10 bases, and 18 bases lay between the germline ends. Germline loops: CDR1 SGHKS, CDR2 YYEKEE (reference sequence).

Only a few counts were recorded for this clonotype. CDR3 bases: TGTGCCAGCAGTTACGGCTCCGACTCTGGGGCCAACGTCCTGACTTTC. Amino acids: CASSYGSDSGANVLTF. The chain employs TRBV6-5 and TRBJ2-6; no firm D call. Germline V gene lookup returns CDR1 MNHEY and CDR2 SVGAGI. This CDR3 spans 16 amino acids. The V end was cut by 2 bases, the J end by 0 bases, with 8 bases between.

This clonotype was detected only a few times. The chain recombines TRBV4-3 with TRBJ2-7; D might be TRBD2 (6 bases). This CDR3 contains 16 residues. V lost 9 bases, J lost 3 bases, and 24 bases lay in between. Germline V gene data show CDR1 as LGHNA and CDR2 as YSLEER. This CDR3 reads CASIVDHSGRSYEQYF. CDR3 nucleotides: TGCGCCAGTATCGTTGATCATAGCGGCCGAAGCTACGAGCAGTACTTC.

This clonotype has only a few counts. The CDR3 loop reads CASSPPVLSHEQYF. In DNA, the CDR3 is TGTGCCAGCTCACCACCGGTACTCTCGCACGAGCAGTACTTC. The chain carries TRBV18 and TRBJ2-7; no clear D gene. The V gene's germline CDR1 is KGHSH and CDR2 LQKENI. The CDR3 contains 14 residues. Deletions cut 0 bases from V and 5 bases from J, with 11 bases between.

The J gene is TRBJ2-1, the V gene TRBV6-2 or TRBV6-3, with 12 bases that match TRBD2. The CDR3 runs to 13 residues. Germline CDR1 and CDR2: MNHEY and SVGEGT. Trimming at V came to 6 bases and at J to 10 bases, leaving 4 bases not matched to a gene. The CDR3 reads CASRASGGDEQFF. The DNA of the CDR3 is TGTGCCAGCAGGGCTAGCGGGGGGGACGAGCAGTTCTTC.

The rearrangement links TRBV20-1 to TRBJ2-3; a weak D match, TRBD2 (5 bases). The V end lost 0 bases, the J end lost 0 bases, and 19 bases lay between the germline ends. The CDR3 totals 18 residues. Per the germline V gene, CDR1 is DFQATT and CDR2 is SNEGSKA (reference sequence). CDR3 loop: CSARDRPRGRASTDTQYF. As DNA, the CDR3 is TGCAGTGCTAGAGATCGTCCCCGCGGGCGCGCTAGCACAGATACGCAGTATTTT.

The CDR3 sequence is CASRFSRERGAYEQYF. The CDR3 coding sequence is TGTGCAAGTCGCTTCTCTCGCGAGCGGGGAGCCTACGAGCAGTACTTC. The chain is built from TRBV12-2 and TRBJ2-7; the D call TRBD2 from the table was never checked on the DNA. TRBV12-2 is a known pseudogene. This CDR3 is built from 16 residues.

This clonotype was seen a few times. The CDR3 nucleotides read TGTGCCACCAGTGATTTTTCAGGGGGTGCCGGGGAGCTGTTTTTT. Amino acid sequence: CATSDFSGGAGELFF. The chain joins TRBV24-1 to TRBJ2-2; 7 nucleotides line up with TRBD1. The J segment lost 6 bases and the V segment lost 1 base, leaving 4 bases of the junction unmatched. The CDR3 sequence is 15 residues long. Looked up from germline, CDR1 is KGHDR and CDR2 is SFDVKD.

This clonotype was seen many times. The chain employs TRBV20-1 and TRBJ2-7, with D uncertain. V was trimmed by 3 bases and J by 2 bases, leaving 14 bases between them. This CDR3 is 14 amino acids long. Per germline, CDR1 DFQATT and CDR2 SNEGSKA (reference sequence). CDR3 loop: CSASRSRTAYEQYF. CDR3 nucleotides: TGCAGTGCTAGCAGAAGTCGTACTGCCTACGAGCAGTACTTC.

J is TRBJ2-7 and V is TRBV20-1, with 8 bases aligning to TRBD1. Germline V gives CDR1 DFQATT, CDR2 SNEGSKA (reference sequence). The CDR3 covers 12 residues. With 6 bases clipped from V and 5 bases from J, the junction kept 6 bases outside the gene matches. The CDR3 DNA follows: TGCAGTGCCACCAGGGGGCAGGACGAGCAGTACTTC. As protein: CSATRGQDEQYF.

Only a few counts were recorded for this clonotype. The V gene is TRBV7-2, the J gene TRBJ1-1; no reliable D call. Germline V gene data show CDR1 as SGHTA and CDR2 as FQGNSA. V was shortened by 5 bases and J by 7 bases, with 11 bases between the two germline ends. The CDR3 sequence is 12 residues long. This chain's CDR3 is CASSHPGLEAFF. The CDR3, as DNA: TGTGCCAGCAGCCATCCGGGTCTTGAAGCTTTCTTT.

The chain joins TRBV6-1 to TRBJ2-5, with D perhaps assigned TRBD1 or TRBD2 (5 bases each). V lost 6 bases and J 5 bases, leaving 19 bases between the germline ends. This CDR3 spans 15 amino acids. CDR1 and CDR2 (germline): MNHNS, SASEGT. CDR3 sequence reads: CASRATGTPTETQYF. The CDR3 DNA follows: TGTGCCAGCAGAGCCACCGGGACGCCTACCGAGACCCAGTACTTC.